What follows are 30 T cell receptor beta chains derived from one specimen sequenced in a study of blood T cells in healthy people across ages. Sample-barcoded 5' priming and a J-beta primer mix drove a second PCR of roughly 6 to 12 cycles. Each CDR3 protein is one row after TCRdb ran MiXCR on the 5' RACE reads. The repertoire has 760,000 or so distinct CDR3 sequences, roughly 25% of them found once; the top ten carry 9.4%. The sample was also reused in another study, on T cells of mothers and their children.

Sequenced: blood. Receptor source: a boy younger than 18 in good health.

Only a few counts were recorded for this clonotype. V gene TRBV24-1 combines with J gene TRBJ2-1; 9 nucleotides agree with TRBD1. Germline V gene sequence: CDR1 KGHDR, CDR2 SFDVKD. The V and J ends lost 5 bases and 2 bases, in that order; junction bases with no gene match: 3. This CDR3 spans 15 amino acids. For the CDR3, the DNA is TGTGCCACCAGTGGTGGGACAGGGACCTACAATGAGCAGTTCTTC. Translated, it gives CATSGGTGTYNEQFF.

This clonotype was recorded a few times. CDR3 loop: CASRPTSGGLSFKYF. The CDR3, as DNA: TGTGCCAGCAGACCGACTAGCGGGGGCCTGTCTTTCAAGTACTTC. The chain has TRBV12-3 or TRBV12-4 and TRBJ2-5; 12 bases line up with TRBD2. This CDR3 is 15 amino acids long. The J segment lost 12 bases and the V segment lost 6 bases, leaving 14 bases of the junction unmatched.

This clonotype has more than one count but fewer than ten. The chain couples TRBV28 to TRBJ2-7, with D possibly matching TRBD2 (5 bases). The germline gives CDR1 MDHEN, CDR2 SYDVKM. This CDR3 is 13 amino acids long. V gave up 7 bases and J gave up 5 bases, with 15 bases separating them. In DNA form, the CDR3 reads TGTGCCAGCACCTCAGGCCTGGGAGACGAGCAGTACTTC. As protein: CASTSGLGDEQYF. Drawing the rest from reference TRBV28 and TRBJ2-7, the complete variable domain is DVKVTQSSRYLVKRTGEKVFLECVQDMDHENMFWYRQDPGLGLRLIYFSYDVKMKEKGDIPEGYSVSREKKERFSLILESASTNQTSMYLCASTSGLGDEQYFGPGTRLTVT.

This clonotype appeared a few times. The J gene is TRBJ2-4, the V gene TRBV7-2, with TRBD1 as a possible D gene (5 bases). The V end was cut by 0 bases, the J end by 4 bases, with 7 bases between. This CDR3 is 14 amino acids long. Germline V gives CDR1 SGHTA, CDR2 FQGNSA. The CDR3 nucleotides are TGTGCCAGCAGCTTAGCAGCAGGGAAAAACATTCAGTACTTC. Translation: CASSLAAGKNIQYF. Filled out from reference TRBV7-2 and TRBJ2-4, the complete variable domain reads GAGVSQSPSNKVTEKGKDVELRCDPISGHTALYWYRQSLGQGLEFLIYFQGNSAPDKSGLPSDRFSAERTGGSVSTLTIQRTQQEDSAVYLCASSLAAGKNIQYFGAGTRLSVL.

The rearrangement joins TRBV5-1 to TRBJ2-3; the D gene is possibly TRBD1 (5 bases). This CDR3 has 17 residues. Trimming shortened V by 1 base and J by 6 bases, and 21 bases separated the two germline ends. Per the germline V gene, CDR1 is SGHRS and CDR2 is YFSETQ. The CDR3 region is CASSLSKSGISRDTQYF. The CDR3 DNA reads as TGCGCCAGCAGCTTGTCCAAATCAGGGATCAGTAGGGATACGCAGTATTTT.

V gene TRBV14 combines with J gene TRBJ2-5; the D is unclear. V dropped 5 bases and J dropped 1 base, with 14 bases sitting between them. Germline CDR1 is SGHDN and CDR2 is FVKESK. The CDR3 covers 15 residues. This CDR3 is CASSFHGRVQETQYF. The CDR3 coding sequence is TGTGCCAGCAGCTTCCACGGCCGGGTCCAAGAGACCCAGTACTTC.

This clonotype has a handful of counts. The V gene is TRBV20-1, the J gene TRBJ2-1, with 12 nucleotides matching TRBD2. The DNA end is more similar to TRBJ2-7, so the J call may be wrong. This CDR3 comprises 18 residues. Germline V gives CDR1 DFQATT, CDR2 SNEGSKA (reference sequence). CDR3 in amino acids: CSARDPLPGLAGTYEQYF. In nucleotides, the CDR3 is TGCAGTGCTAGAGATCCCCTCCCCGGACTAGCGGGGACCTACGAGCAGTACTTC.

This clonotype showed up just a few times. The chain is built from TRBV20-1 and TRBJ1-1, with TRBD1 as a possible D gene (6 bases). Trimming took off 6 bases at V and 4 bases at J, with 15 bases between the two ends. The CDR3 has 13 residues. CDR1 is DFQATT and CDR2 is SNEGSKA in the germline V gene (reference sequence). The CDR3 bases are TGCAGTGCAGAGTGGGGGCTGCGCACTGAAGCTTTCTTT. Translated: CSAEWGLRTEAFF.

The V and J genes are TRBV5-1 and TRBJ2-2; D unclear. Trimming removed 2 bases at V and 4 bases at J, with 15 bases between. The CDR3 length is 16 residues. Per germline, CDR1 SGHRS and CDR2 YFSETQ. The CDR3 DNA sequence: TGCGCCAGCAGCTTCGCAGAGAACCTTGGCACCGGGGAGCTGTTTTTT. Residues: CASSFAENLGTGELFF.

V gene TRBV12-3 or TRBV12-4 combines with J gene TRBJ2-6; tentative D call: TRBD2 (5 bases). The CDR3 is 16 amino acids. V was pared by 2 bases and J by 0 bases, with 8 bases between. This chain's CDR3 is CASSLWEYSGANVLTF. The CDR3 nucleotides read TGTGCCAGCAGTTTATGGGAGTACTCTGGGGCCAACGTCCTGACTTTC.

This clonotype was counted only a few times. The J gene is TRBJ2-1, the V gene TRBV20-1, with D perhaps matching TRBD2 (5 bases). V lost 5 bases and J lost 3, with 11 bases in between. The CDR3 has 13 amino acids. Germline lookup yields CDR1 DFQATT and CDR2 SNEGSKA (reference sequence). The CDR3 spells CSAYTADYNEQFF. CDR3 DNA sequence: TGCAGTGCTTACACAGCGGACTACAATGAGCAGTTCTTC.

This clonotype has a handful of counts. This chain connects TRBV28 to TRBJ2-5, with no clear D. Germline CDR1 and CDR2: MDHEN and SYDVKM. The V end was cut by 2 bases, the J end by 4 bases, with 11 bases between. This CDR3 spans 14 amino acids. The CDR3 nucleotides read TGTGCCAGCAGTTTACAACAGAAAGGAGAGACCCAGTACTTC. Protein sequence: CASSLQQKGETQYF.

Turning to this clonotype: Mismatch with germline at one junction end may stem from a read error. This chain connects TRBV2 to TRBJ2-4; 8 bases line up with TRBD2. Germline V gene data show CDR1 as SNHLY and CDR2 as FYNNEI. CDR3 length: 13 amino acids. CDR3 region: CASTVPGVAGFNF. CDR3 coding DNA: TGTGCCAGCACCGTGCCGGGGGTAGCGGGATTTAACTTC.

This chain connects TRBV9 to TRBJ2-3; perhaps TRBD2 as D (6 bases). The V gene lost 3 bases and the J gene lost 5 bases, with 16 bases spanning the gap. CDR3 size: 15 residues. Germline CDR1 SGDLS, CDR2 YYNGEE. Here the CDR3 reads CASSGGGNKEDTQYF. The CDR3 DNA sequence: TGTGCCAGCAGCGGGGGCGGGAACAAGGAAGATACGCAGTATTTT.

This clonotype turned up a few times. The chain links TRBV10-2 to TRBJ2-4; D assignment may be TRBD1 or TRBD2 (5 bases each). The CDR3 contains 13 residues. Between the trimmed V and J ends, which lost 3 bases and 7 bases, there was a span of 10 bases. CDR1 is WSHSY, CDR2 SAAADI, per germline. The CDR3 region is CASSERDLNIQYF. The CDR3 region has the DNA TGCGCCAGCAGTGAAAGGGACCTGAACATTCAGTACTTC.

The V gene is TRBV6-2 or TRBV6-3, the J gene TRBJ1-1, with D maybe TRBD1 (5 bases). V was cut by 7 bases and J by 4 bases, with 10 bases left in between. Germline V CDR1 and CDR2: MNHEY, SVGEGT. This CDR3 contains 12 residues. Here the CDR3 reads CASTPGSTEAFF. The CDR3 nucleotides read TGTGCCAGCACCCCAGGGAGCACTGAAGCTTTCTTT.

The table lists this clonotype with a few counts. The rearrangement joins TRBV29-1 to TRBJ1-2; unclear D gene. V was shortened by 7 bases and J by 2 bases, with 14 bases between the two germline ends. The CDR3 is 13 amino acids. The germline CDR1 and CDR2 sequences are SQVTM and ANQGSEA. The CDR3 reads CSARVSENYGYTF. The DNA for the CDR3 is TGCAGCGCACGGGTCAGTGAAAACTATGGCTACACCTTC.

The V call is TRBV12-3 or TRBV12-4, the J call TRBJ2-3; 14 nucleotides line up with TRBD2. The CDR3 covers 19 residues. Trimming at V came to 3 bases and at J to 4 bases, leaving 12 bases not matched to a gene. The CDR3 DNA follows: TGTGCCAGCAGTTTCTCGGGGACTAGCGGGGGAGTTTGGGCAGATACGCAGTATTTT. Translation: CASSFSGTSGGVWADTQYF.

CDR3: CAIRDNSGTFSYNEQFF. The DNA for the CDR3 is TGTGCCATCAGGGACAATTCCGGGACATTCTCCTACAATGAGCAGTTCTTC. J is TRBJ2-5 and V is TRBV10-3; TRBD1 might be the D (6 bases). The DNA end lines up better with TRBJ2-1; the J call may be wrong. Per the germline V gene, CDR1 is ENHRY and CDR2 is SYGVKD. The CDR3 totals 17 residues.

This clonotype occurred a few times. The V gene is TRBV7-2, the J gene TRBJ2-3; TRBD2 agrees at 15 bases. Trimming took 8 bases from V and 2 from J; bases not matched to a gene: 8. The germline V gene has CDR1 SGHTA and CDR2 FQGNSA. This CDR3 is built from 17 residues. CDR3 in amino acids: CASAPRTSGGDTDTQYF. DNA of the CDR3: TGTGCCAGCGCCCCCCGGACTAGCGGGGGGGACACAGATACGCAGTATTTT.

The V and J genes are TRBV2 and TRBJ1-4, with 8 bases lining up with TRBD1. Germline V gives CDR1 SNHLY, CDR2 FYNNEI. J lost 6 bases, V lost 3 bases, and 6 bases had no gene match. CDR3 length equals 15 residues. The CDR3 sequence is CASSDPGGVDEKLFF. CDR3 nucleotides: TGTGCCAGCAGTGACCCAGGGGGCGTAGATGAAAAACTGTTTTTT.

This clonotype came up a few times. In DNA, the CDR3 is TGCAGCGTTGAGGGACGGGGGTCCTACAATGAGCAGTTCTTC. Amino acid sequence: CSVEGRGSYNEQFF. V gene TRBV29-1 combines with J gene TRBJ2-1; D may be TRBD2 (6 bases). The CDR3 is 14 amino acids. Germline V gene sequence: CDR1 SQVTM, CDR2 ANQGSEA. Deletions cut 3 bases from V and 1 base from J, with 10 bases between.

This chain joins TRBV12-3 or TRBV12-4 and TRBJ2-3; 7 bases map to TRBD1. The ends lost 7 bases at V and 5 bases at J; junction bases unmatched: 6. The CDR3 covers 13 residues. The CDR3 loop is CASNERGRDTQYF. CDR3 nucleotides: TGTGCCAGCAACGAAAGGGGGCGAGATACGCAGTATTTT.

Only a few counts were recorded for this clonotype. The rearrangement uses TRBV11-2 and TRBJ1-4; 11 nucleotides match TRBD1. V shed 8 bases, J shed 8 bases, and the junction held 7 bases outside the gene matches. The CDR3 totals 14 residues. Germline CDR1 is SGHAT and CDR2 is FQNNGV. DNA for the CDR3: TGTGCCAGCTCCCTCAGGACAGGGGGCGAAAAACTGTTTTTT. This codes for CASSLRTGGEKLFF.

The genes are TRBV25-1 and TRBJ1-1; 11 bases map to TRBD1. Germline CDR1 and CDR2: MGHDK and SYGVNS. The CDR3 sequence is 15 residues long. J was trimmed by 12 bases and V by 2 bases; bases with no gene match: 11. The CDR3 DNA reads TGTGCCAGCAGTGAACTACACCCAGGACAGGGGGCCCCTTTCTTT. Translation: CASSELHPGQGAPFF.

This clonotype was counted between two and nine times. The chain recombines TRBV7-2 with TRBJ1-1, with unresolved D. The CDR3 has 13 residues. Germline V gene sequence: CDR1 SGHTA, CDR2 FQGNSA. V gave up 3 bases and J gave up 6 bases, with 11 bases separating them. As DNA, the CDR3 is TGTGCCAGCAGCTTCGGCCCGGAAGCTGAAGCTTTCTTT. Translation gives CASSFGPEAEAFF. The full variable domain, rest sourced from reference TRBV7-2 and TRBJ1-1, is GAGVSQSPSNKVTEKGKDVELRCDPISGHTALYWYRQSLGQGLEFLIYFQGNSAPDKSGLPSDRFSAERTGGSVSTLTIQRTQQEDSAVYLCASSFGPEAEAFFGQGTRLTVV.

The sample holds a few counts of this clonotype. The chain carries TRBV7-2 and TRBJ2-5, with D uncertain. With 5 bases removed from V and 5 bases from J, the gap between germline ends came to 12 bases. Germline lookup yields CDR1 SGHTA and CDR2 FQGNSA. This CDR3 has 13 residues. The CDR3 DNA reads TGTGCCAGCAGCCAAGGAACTATGGAGACCCAGTACTTC. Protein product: CASSQGTMETQYF.

The CDR3 loop is CASSEARASGTVEQYF. CDR3 coding DNA: TGTGCCAGCAGTGAAGCTCGGGCTAGCGGGACGGTCGAGCAGTACTTC. V gene TRBV2 combines with J gene TRBJ2-7; 9 nucleotides line up with TRBD2. This CDR3 has 16 residues. Trimming cost V 0 bases and J 6 bases; bases outside gene matches: 9. Germline V lookup: CDR1 SNHLY, CDR2 FYNNEI.

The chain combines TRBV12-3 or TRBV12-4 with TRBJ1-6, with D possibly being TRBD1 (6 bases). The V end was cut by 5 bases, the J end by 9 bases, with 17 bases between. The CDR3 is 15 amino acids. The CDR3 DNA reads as TGTGCCAGCAGTAAAAAACAGGGTCTCAGTTCACCCCTCCACTTT. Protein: CASSKKQGLSSPLHF.

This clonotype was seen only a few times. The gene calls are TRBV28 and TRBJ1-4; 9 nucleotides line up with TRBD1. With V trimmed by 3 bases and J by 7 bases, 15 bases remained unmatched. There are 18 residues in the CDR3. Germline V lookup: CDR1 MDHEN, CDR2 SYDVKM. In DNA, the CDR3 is TGTGCCAGCAGTTTTGATCCGGGACAGGGTTCGGAGAGTGAAAAACTGTTTTTT. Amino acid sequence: CASSFDPGQGSESEKLFF.